One sample yielded the 6 T cell receptor beta chains listed below, sequenced in a study of CD8 T cells in Susac syndrome. The RNA input was 0.5 to 1 ug, and it was reverse transcribed with random hexamers. From the immunoSEQ multiplex PCR reads, TCRdb called clonotypes with MiXCR, one entry per CDR3 protein. Among around 190,000 distinct CDR3 sequences, about 94% were seen once, and the ten largest hold less than 0.12%. What was sequenced was CD4+ T cells from PBMCs. These receptors were collected from a human donor in good health.

The chain combines TRBV5-6 with TRBJ2-3; 11 positions match TRBD2. V lost 4 bases, J lost 5 bases, and 12 bases stayed unmatched. The CDR3 spans 17 residues. The V gene's germline CDR1 is SGHDT and CDR2 YYEEEE. CDR3 nucleotide sequence: TGTGCCAGCAGCGCCCGCTTGACTAGCGGGGCCGGAGATACGCAGTATTTT. Residues: CASSARLTSGAGDTQYF.

This chain joins TRBV7-2 and TRBJ1-5, with D possibly matching TRBD1 (5 bases). Germline V lookup: CDR1 SGHTA, CDR2 FQGNSA. The V end was cut by 1 base, the J end by 0 bases, with 7 bases between. CDR3 size: 15 residues. CDR3 in amino acids: CASSLEGTSNQPQHF. The CDR3 region has the DNA TGTGCCAGCAGCTTAGAAGGGACTAGCAATCAGCCCCAGCATTTT.

This clonotype was seen a few times. V gene TRBV6-4 combines with J gene TRBJ2-2; D ambiguous. The V gene's germline CDR1 is MRHNA and CDR2 SNTAGT. This CDR3 has 15 residues. The V gene lost 2 bases and the J gene lost 2 bases, with 9 bases spanning the gap. In DNA, the CDR3 is TGTGCCAGCAGTGACAGCCGACAAAACACCGGGGAGCTGTTTTTT. Translation: CASSDSRQNTGELFF.

The chain uses TRBV5-1 and TRBJ2-5; possibly TRBD2 for D (7 bases). Trimming stripped 3 bases from V and 2 bases from J, with 11 bases between. Germline V gene sequence: CDR1 SGHRS, CDR2 YFSETQ. The CDR3 is 14 amino acids. The CDR3 sequence is CASSSAGAQETQYF. The DNA for the CDR3 is TGCGCCAGCAGCTCGGCGGGGGCTCAAGAGACCCAGTACTTC. The whole variable domain, remainder taken from reference TRBV5-1 and TRBJ2-5, is KAGVTQTPRYLIKTRGQQVTLSCSPISGHRSVSWYQQTPGQGLQFLFEYFSETQRNKGNFPGRFSGRQFSNSRSEMNVSTLELGDSALYLCASSSAGAQETQYFGPGTRLLVL.

The V and J genes are TRBV15 and TRBJ1-5; the D is unclear. The germline V and J ends were trimmed by 0 bases and 4 bases, with 13 bases remaining between them. The germline V gene encodes CDR1 LNHNV and CDR2 YYDKDF (reference sequence). The CDR3 runs to 16 residues. CDR3 DNA: TGTGCCACCAGCAGAGATCCGGCGGAACCTAATCAGCCCCAGCATTTT. Its translation: CATSRDPAEPNQPQHF.

The chain links TRBV6-6 to TRBJ1-2, with 8 bases that match TRBD1. Losses at the gene ends were 6 bases for V and 3 bases for J; bases not matched to a gene: 9. CDR1 is MNHNY and CDR2 is SVGAGI in the germline V gene (reference sequence). The CDR3 contains 15 residues. The CDR3 loop is CASSLDRGRDYGYTF. CDR3 nucleotides: TGTGCCAGCAGCCTCGACAGGGGACGGGACTATGGCTACACCTTC.